This T cell receptor (beta chain) was identified during a study of STAT5B mutations in CD4+ large granular lymphocyte leukemia. The assay was run at survey level. Profiled with immunoSEQ multiplex PCR; TCRdb holds only in-frame clones, not every one. The sample records roughly 46,000 clones, roughly 80% being singletons. This clone came up once. This CDR3 has 15 residues. Germline CDR1 is MNHEY and CDR2 is SVGAGI. V lost 2 bases and J lost 4; bases outside the gene matches: 7. The sequenced material came from CD4+ T cells from blood buffy coats. The V and J genes are TRBV6-5 and TRBJ1-1, with 7 nucleotides matching TRBD1. This receptor was obtained from a human donor in good health. The CDR3 nucleotides read TGTGCCAGCAGTTACCTAACACAGGGGATCACTGAAGCTTTCTTT. This gives the protein CASSYLTQGITEAFF.